These 4 T cell receptor beta chains share one sample of origin, sequenced in a study of Ad26.COV2.S vaccination and SARS-CoV-2 variants. Measured with immunoSEQ multiplex PCR; TCRdb has only the in-frame clones, and not every one. The sample shows hundreds of thousands of clones, approximately 90% of them seen only once. The sample's treatment: roughly 18 received Ad26.COV2.S at low or high dose, single or two shots; 5 received placebo; per-sample allocation not given. The investigators took samples on day 63 after the first vaccine or placebo injection. The sequenced sample was peripheral blood, obtained in a trial of Ad26.COV2.S vaccine versus placebo. Every receptor here comes from a person aged 18-65 years who received the Ad26.COV2.S COVID-19 vaccine or a placebo.

This rearrangement joins TRBV27 to TRBJ1-5; 7 bases map to TRBD1. There are 15 residues in the CDR3. V gave up 2 bases and J gave up 1 base; unmatched junction bases: 2. Germline loops: CDR1 MNHEY, CDR2 SMNVEV (reference sequence). In nucleotides, the CDR3 is TGTGCCAGCAGTTTACACAGGGGAAGCAATCAGCCCCAGCATTTT. The encoded protein is CASSLHRGSNQPQHF.

This clone was recorded once. The V gene is TRBV6-5, the J gene TRBJ2-4, with a tentative D call TRBD2 (5 bases). V lost 4 bases and J 3 bases, leaving 13 bases between the germline ends. CDR3 length equals 15 residues. CDR1 and CDR2 (germline): MNHEY, SVGAGI. The CDR3 sequence is CASSWEFGVKNIQYF. CDR3 nucleotide sequence: TGTGCCAGCAGTTGGGAGTTTGGGGTCAAAAACATTCAGTACTTC.

The chain has TRBV15 and TRBJ2-7; 14 bases are a match to TRBD2. The J segment lost 0 bases and the V segment lost 0 bases, leaving 7 bases of the junction unmatched. Germline values: CDR1 LNHNV, CDR2 YYDKDF (reference sequence). The CDR3 has 19 residues. The CDR3 loop reads CATSRDSGLAGGFSYEQYF. In nucleotides, the CDR3 is TGTGCCACCAGCAGAGATAGCGGACTAGCGGGGGGCTTCTCCTACGAGCAGTACTTC.

The V and J genes are TRBV7-2 and TRBJ2-5, with 9 nucleotides matching TRBD1. Germline V CDR1 and CDR2: SGHTA, FQGNSA. The junction had 1 base not matched to a gene; V was cut back by 0 bases and J by 2 bases. The CDR3 contains 15 residues. CDR3 nucleotide sequence: TGTGCCAGCAGCTTAGCGGGACAGGGACAAGAGACCCAGTACTTC. Protein: CASSLAGQGQETQYF.